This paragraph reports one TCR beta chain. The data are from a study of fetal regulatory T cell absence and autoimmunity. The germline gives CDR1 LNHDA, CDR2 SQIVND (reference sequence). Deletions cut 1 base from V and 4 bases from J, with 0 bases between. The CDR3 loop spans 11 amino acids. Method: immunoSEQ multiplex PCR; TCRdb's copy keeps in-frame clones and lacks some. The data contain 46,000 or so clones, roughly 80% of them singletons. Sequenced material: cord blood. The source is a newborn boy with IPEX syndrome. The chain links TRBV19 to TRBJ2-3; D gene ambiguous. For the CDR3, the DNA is TGTGCCAGTAGTATAGCAGATACGCAGTATTTT. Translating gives CASSIADTQYF.